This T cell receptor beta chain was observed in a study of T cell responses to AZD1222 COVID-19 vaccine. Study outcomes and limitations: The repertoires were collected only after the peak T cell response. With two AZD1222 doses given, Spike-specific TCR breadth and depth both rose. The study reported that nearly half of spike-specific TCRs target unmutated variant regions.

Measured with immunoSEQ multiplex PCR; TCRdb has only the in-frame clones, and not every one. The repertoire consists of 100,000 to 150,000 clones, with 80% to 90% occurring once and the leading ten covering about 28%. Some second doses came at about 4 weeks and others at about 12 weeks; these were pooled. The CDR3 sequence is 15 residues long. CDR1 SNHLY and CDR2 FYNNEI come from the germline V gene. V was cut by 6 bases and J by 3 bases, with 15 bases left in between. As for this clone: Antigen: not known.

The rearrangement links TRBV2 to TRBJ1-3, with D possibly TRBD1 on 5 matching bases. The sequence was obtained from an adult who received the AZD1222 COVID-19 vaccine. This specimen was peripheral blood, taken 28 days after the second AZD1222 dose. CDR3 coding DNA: TGTGCCAGCAGCGCCGGAGGGGCCCTTGGAAACACCATATATTTT. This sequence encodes CASSAGGALGNTIYF.